The 22 T cell receptor beta chains presented below share a single source sample, sequenced in a study of TIL therapy for anti-PD-1-resistant metastatic lung cancer (dated by TCRdb to about 2021). Taken with the paper, the label for time point translates to: pre-treatment sample, taken before nivolumab and TIL therapy. The immunoSEQ v3 hsTCRB kit was used to amplify TCR beta CDR3 regions from genomic DNA through bias-controlled multiplex PCR. What TCRdb holds here is the immuneACCESS table cut down to in-frame rearrangements. Part of the clones is not present; checked against another copy, under half of the missing clones reflect an unresolved V gene, and the others are unexplained. The table for this sample lists around 50,000 clones; over 70% of them were counted only once. The ten largest clonotypes hold around 1.9% of the sample. This material consisted of blood, taken at baseline. The receptors were gathered from a person aged 30 to 80 with non-small cell lung cancer.

This sequence joins TRBV4-1 and TRBJ1-1; D unclear. The length of the CDR3 is 16 residues. The germline CDR1 and CDR2 sequences are MGHRA and YSYEKL. Between the trimmed V and J ends, which lost 0 bases and 4 bases, there was a span of 15 bases. CDR3 amino acids: CASSQDLVGGFTEAFF. CDR3 DNA sequence: TGCGCCAGCAGCCAAGATTTGGTGGGAGGGTTCACTGAAGCTTTCTTT.

The V gene is TRBV7-3, the J gene TRBJ2-2; tentative D call: TRBD2 (6 bases). V was cut by 2 bases and J by 0 bases, with 13 bases left in between. Germline V gives CDR1 SGHTA, CDR2 FQGTGA. The CDR3 totals 17 residues. Here the CDR3 DNA reads TGTGCCAGCAGCTTATCTGTACTAGCCGCGAACACCGGGGAGCTGTTTTTT. Amino acids: CASSLSVLAANTGELFF. The whole variable domain, filled in from reference TRBV7-3 and TRBJ2-2, reads GAGVSQTPSNKVTEKGKYVELRCDPISGHTALYWYRQSLGQGPEFLIYFQGTGAADDSGLPNDRFFAVRPEGSVSTLKIQRTERGDSAVYLCASSLSVLAANTGELFFGEGSRLTVL.

This chain uses TRBV6-1 with TRBJ2-5; 12 bases align to TRBD2. The CDR3 runs to 17 residues. V trimming: 3 bases; J trimming: 5 bases; junction bases outside the gene matches: 10. Germline lookup yields CDR1 MNHNS and CDR2 SASEGT. The CDR3 sequence: CASSEGTLAGGSETQYF. For the CDR3, the DNA is TGTGCCAGCAGTGAGGGGACACTAGCGGGAGGAAGTGAGACCCAGTACTTC.

This clone has just one count. The gene calls are TRBV5-1 and TRBJ2-2; D not certain. Germline loops: CDR1 SGHRS, CDR2 YFSETQ. V shed 4 bases and J shed 2 bases, with 15 bases lying between them. The CDR3 extends over 16 amino acids. DNA for the CDR3: TGCGCCAGCAGCGCGACCCCCGGATTAAACACCGGGGAGCTGTTTTTT. Amino acid sequence: CASSATPGLNTGELFF. The full variable domain, completed using reference TRBV5-1 and TRBJ2-2, is KAGVTQTPRYLIKTRGQQVTLSCSPISGHRSVSWYQQTPGQGLQFLFEYFSETQRNKGNFPGRFSGRQFSNSRSEMNVSTLELGDSALYLCASSATPGLNTGELFFGEGSRLTVL.

A single count supports this clone. The CDR3 bases are TGTGCCAGCACCAGACAGGGTTTAGAACACAGTGAGCAGTTCTTC. Its protein product is CASTRQGLEHSEQFF. V is TRBV7-2 and J is TRBJ2-1, with 7 bases aligning to TRBD1. After removal of 7 bases from V and 9 bases from J, the junction contained 15 bases not matched to a gene. This CDR3 is built from 15 residues. CDR1 and CDR2 from the germline V gene are SGHTA and FQGNSA. Full variable domain (missing parts from reference TRBV7-2 and TRBJ2-1): GAGVSQSPSNKVTEKGKDVELRCDPISGHTALYWYRQSLGQGLEFLIYFQGNSAPDKSGLPSDRFSAERTGGSVSTLTIQRTQQEDSAVYLCASTRQGLEHSEQFFGPGTRLTVL.

The V gene is TRBV30, the J gene TRBJ2-3; TRBD2 matches 14 bases. V lost 7 bases and J lost 1; bases outside the gene matches: 7. The germline V gene encodes CDR1 GTSNPN and CDR2 SVGIG (reference sequence). This CDR3 spans 16 amino acids. CDR3 residues: CASRLAGGGGTDTQYF. The CDR3 DNA sequence: TGTGCCTCCCGACTAGCGGGAGGGGGGGGCACAGATACGCAGTATTTT.

The J gene is TRBJ1-1, the V gene TRBV5-4; no clear D gene. Germline CDR1 and CDR2: SGHNT and YYREEE (reference sequence). CDR3 length equals 16 residues. V was pared by 4 bases and J by 0 bases, with 16 bases between. CDR3 protein: CASSPTGIRMNTEAFF. As DNA, the CDR3 is TGTGCCAGCAGCCCTACGGGGATTCGTATGAACACTGAAGCTTTCTTT.

This chain joins TRBV29-1 and TRBJ1-5; 8 bases map to TRBD1. The CDR3 spans 13 residues. Trimming took 7 bases from V and 4 from J; bases not matched to a gene: 6. CDR1 SQVTM and CDR2 ANQGSEA come from the germline V gene. CDR3 nucleotide sequence: TGCAGCGCCCGGACAGGGAATAATCAGCCCCAGCATTTT. This gives the protein CSARTGNNQPQHF.

The V call is TRBV6-5, the J call TRBJ1-4, with D perhaps matching TRBD1 (5 bases). CDR1 is MNHEY and CDR2 is SVGAGI in the germline V gene. There are 13 residues in the CDR3. V lost 6 bases to trimming and J lost 8 bases, with 13 bases between them. The CDR3 sequence: CASRSTGGEKLFF. CDR3 nucleotides: TGTGCCAGCAGATCTACAGGTGGGGAAAAACTGTTTTTT.

This sequence joins TRBV5-4 and TRBJ1-4; 7 nucleotides agree with TRBD1. Germline V CDR1 and CDR2: SGHNT, YYREEE (reference sequence). CDR3 size: 15 residues. V shed 2 bases, J shed 0 bases, and the junction held 1 base outside the gene matches. The CDR3 is CASSFQGATNEKLFF. In nucleotides, the CDR3 is TGTGCCAGCAGCTTTCAGGGGGCAACTAATGAAAAACTGTTTTTT.

V usage is TRBV5-6 and J usage is TRBJ2-6, with unresolved D. There are 17 residues in the CDR3. CDR1 and CDR2 from the germline V gene are SGHDT and YYEEEE. Deletions cut 4 bases from V and 2 bases from J, with 16 bases between. CDR3 residues: CASSDPPGTTGANVLTF. In DNA form, the CDR3 reads TGTGCCAGCAGCGATCCCCCTGGAACCACTGGGGCCAACGTCCTGACTTTC.

This sequence joins TRBV27 and TRBJ2-2; no firm D call. The CDR3 loop spans 15 amino acids. V was pared by 3 bases and J by 4 bases, with 12 bases between. CDR1 is MNHEY and CDR2 is SMNVEV in the germline V gene (reference sequence). The CDR3 is CASSLAPRATGELFF. The CDR3 DNA follows: TGTGCCAGCAGTTTGGCCCCCCGAGCCACCGGGGAGCTGTTTTTT.

This chain links TRBV5-4 with TRBJ1-6; D possibly corresponds to TRBD1 (6 bases). The CDR3 loop spans 15 amino acids. Per the germline V gene, CDR1 is SGHNT and CDR2 is YYREEE (reference sequence). The germline V and J ends were trimmed by 5 bases and 9 bases, with 18 bases remaining between them. CDR3 nucleotide sequence: TGTGCCAGCAGTCCGAGGGGGGGGGAAATTTCACCCCTCCACTTT. It is translated as CASSPRGGEISPLHF.

This clone came up a few times. The rearrangement links TRBV28 to TRBJ1-2, with 8 nucleotides matching TRBD1. J gave up 8 bases and V 5 bases, and 13 bases lay outside the gene matches. CDR1 MDHEN and CDR2 SYDVKM come from the germline V gene. There are 15 residues in the CDR3. CDR3 sequence reads: CASSRPGGAYSGYTF. The CDR3 nucleotides are TGTGCCAGCAGTCGACCAGGGGGCGCTTACAGCGGCTACACCTTC.

The V and J genes are TRBV11-2 and TRBJ1-2; 9 bases are a match to TRBD1. Germline V lookup: CDR1 SGHAT, CDR2 FQNNGV. There are 14 residues in the CDR3. J lost 6 bases, V lost 6 bases, and 8 bases had no gene match. In DNA form, the CDR3 reads TGTGCCAGCAGTAAACCCGGGACAGGGAATGGCTACACCTTC. Translated: CASSKPGTGNGYTF.

This chain connects TRBV4-1 to TRBJ2-3; D is possibly TRBD1 (6 bases). The CDR3 has 15 amino acids. V lost 1 base and J lost 5, with 13 bases in between. Germline assignment: CDR1 MGHRA and CDR2 YSYEKL. CDR3 DNA sequence: TGCGCCAGCAGCCAAGTACCAGGGGCCTTAGATACGCAGTATTTT. Translated, it gives CASSQVPGALDTQYF.

The chain joins TRBV6-5 to TRBJ2-5, with D uncertain. Trimming cost V 2 bases and J 2 bases, with 9 bases left between them. Germline loops: CDR1 MNHEY, CDR2 SVGAGI. CDR3 length: 14 amino acids. DNA of the CDR3: TGTGCCAGCAGTTACGCCGAAAGGCAAGAGACCCAGTACTTC. Translated: CASSYAERQETQYF.

The chain recombines TRBV30 with TRBJ2-7; 7 positions match TRBD1. This CDR3 region has 14 residues. V lost 2 bases and J lost 1; bases outside the gene matches: 5. CDR1 and CDR2 (germline): GTSNPN, SVGIG (reference sequence). The CDR3 sequence: CAWSLGTESYEQYF. CDR3 DNA: TGTGCCTGGAGTTTGGGGACAGAATCCTACGAGCAGTACTTC.

This clone was seen just once. V and J are TRBV6-9 and TRBJ2-2, with TRBD1 matching 7 bases. Losses at the gene ends were 5 bases for V and 6 bases for J; bases not matched to a gene: 6. The CDR3 is 14 residues long. The germline gives CDR1 MNHGY, CDR2 SVAAGI. The DNA of the CDR3 is TGTGCCAGCAGTCCAAGACAGGGCCCCGGGGAGCTGTTTTTT. Protein: CASSPRQGPGELFF.

This chain links TRBV6-1 with TRBJ1-4; D is ambiguous. Germline V gene lookup returns CDR1 MNHNS and CDR2 SASEGT. V was pared by 2 bases and J by 3 bases, with 7 bases between. This CDR3 spans 14 amino acids. CDR3: CASSEKWANEKLFF. The CDR3 bases are TGTGCCAGCAGTGAAAAATGGGCTAATGAAAAACTGTTTTTT.

This clone appeared once. This chain joins TRBV27 and TRBJ2-1; 7 nucleotides agree with TRBD1. Germline loops: CDR1 MNHEY, CDR2 SMNVEV (reference sequence). Germline trimming cut 7 bases from V and 5 bases from J; bases unmatched to any gene: 5. The CDR3 has 13 amino acids. The CDR3 loop is CASTNRGHNEQFF. In nucleotides, the CDR3 is TGTGCCAGCACCAACAGGGGACACAATGAGCAGTTCTTC.

The rearrangement joins TRBV5-6 to TRBJ1-5; 10 nucleotides match TRBD1. Germline loops: CDR1 SGHDT, CDR2 YYEEEE. The V segment lost 4 bases and the J segment 0 bases; nucleotides outside the gene matches: 7. This CDR3 comprises 17 residues. The CDR3: CASSVGQGGYSNQPQHF. The CDR3 DNA sequence: TGTGCCAGCAGCGTCGGACAGGGGGGGTATAGCAATCAGCCCCAGCATTTT.